This TCR beta chain was identified in a study of CD8 T cells in Susac syndrome. General study results and limits: As the study acknowledged, the number of individuals who were part of its TCR sequencing and HLA analysis was relatively small.

From germline, CDR1 is SGHNT and CDR2 YENEEA. This CDR3 spans 14 amino acids. V was trimmed by 5 bases and J by 6 bases, leaving 16 bases between them. Random hexamers served to reverse transcribe about 0.45 to 1 ug RNA. The immunoSEQ assay covered 54 Vbeta and 13 Jbeta segments for CDR3. From the immunoSEQ multiplex PCR reads, TCRdb called clonotypes with MiXCR, one entry per CDR3 protein. This sample carries just over 300,000 distinct CDR3 sequences, under 95% of them seen once, and the ten largest clones take roughly 0.064%. This clonotype was picked up one time. Antigen: not known. The receptor was isolated from a human donor with multiple sclerosis. The chain employs TRBV11-3 and TRBJ1-2, with D possibly TRBD1 on 6 matching bases. The sequencing sample was made of CD4+ T cells from PBMCs. This CDR3 reads CASSRLTGADGYTF. DNA for the CDR3: TGTGCCAGCAGCCGCCTTACGGGGGCGGATGGCTACACCTTC.